The 24 T cell receptor beta chains in this list originate from one sample, sequenced in a study of sequential checkpoint blockade in melanoma (dated 2019 in TCRdb). Reading the label with the study, this specimen's treatment or condition is: randomized to nivolumab then ipilimumab (arm A) or the reverse (arm B). Library method: the immunoSEQ multiplex PCR assay. TCRdb holds this immuneACCESS table with in-frame rearrangements only. Some clones are missing; in checked studies, unresolved V genes explain under half, and the rest has no known cause. The sample profile shows some 25,000 clones; 60% to 85% of them were found once. The ten top clones hold about 14% of the sample. The sequences come from CD8+ T cells sorted from blood (inferred from file names), collected from a patient given nivolumab and ipilimumab in sequence. These receptors originate from a human donor with melanoma.

This chain connects TRBV9 to TRBJ2-7; TRBD2 agrees at 11 bases. Trimming at V came to 7 bases and at J to 7 bases, leaving 10 bases not matched to a gene. Per the germline V gene, CDR1 is SGDLS and CDR2 is YYNGEE. The CDR3 has 14 amino acids. The CDR3 DNA follows: TGTGCCAGCGGGGGGCTAGCGGGGGGAAGGGAGCAGTACTTC. This codes for CASGGLAGGREQYF.

This clone was detected only a few times. Different DNA sequences within this sample yield the same CDR3. V gene TRBV4-3 combines with J gene TRBJ2-1; TRBD1 might be the D (6 bases). Germline CDR1 and CDR2: LGHNA and YSLEER. Trimming shortened V by 4 bases and J by 6 bases, and 13 bases separated the two germline ends. The CDR3 is 14 residues long. The CDR3 spells CASSRRGHFNEQFF. As DNA, the CDR3 is TGCGCCAGCAGCCGCCGGGGACACTTCAATGAGCAGTTCTTC.

The chain links TRBV19 to TRBJ1-5; possibly TRBD1 for D (5 bases). The CDR3 runs to 11 residues. The germline CDR1 and CDR2 sequences are LNHDA and SQIVND (reference sequence). The CDR3 nucleotides read TGTGCGGGGGGGTCCAATCAGCCCCAGCATTTT. It yields the protein CAGGSNQPQHF.

The gene calls are TRBV7-9 and TRBJ1-1, with a weak D call TRBD1 (5 bases). Germline CDR1 SEHNR, CDR2 FQNEAQ (reference sequence). This CDR3 has 16 residues. Trimming left V 0 bases short and J 2 bases short, with 13 bases between. The CDR3 here is CASSLAGRGVNTEAFF. CDR3 sequence (DNA): TGTGCCAGCAGCTTAGCGGGGAGGGGCGTAAACACTGAAGCTTTCTTT.

The V gene is TRBV19, the J gene TRBJ1-6; D possibly corresponds to TRBD1 (6 bases). The V gene's germline CDR1 is LNHDA and CDR2 SQIVND (reference sequence). V lost 7 bases and J lost 7, with 17 bases in between. The CDR3 runs 15 residues. Here the CDR3 reads CASKSAGGGNSPLHF. The CDR3 DNA follows: TGTGCCAGTAAATCGGCGGGAGGGGGGAATTCACCCCTCCACTTT.

The chain combines TRBV19 with TRBJ1-5; perhaps TRBD1 as D (5 bases). V lost 5 bases and J 7 bases, leaving 15 bases between the germline ends. Germline CDR1 and CDR2: LNHDA and SQIVND (reference sequence). The CDR3 length is 14 residues. CDR3 DNA sequence: TGTGCCAGTAGTGGGGACGACGGAGGGCAGCCCCAGCATTTT. Amino acid sequence: CASSGDDGGQPQHF.

This clone was seen once. V gene TRBV4-2 combines with J gene TRBJ1-4, with a weak D call TRBD1 (6 bases). The ends were cut back, 4 bases at V and 0 bases at J, with 12 bases in the middle. Germline values: CDR1 LGHNA, CDR2 YNFKEQ. The CDR3 sequence is 16 residues long. CDR3 DNA sequence: TGTGCCAGCAGCCCAGGACAGCAAACAACTAATGAAAAACTGTTTTTT. Translating gives CASSPGQQTTNEKLFF.

This clone has just one count. The chain employs TRBV2 and TRBJ2-3; 9 nucleotides line up with TRBD2. The V and J ends lost 1 base and 6 bases, in that order; junction bases with no gene match: 11. Germline V lookup: CDR1 SNHLY, CDR2 FYNNEI. The CDR3 loop spans 17 amino acids. CDR3 loop: CASSEVSRGGLRDTQYF. The CDR3 DNA sequence: TGTGCCAGCAGTGAAGTGTCGCGGGGGGGCTTAAGGGATACGCAGTATTTT.

The V gene is TRBV10-2, the J gene TRBJ1-4; no reliable D call. Deletions cut 6 bases from V and 3 bases from J, with 14 bases between. CDR1 is WSHSY, CDR2 SAAADI, per germline. The CDR3 runs to 15 residues. This chain's CDR3 is CASSPGEGSNEKLFF. The CDR3 DNA follows: TGCGCCAGCAGCCCGGGAGAGGGTTCTAATGAAAAACTGTTTTTT.

In the case of this clone: Different DNA sequences within this sample yield the same CDR3. This sequence joins TRBV5-4 and TRBJ2-3, with 16 bases matching TRBD2. This CDR3 comprises 18 residues. The J segment lost 6 bases and the V segment lost 3 bases, leaving 10 bases of the junction unmatched. The germline V gene encodes CDR1 SGHNT and CDR2 YYREEE (reference sequence). The DNA for the CDR3 is TGTGCCAGCAGCTGGGGACTAGCGGGGGGGAGGGACACGGATACGCAGTATTTT. The encoded protein is CASSWGLAGGRDTDTQYF.

This clone was seen only a few times. This chain connects TRBV10-1 to TRBJ2-7, with D possibly matching TRBD1 (6 bases). This CDR3 spans 14 amino acids. The germline CDR1 and CDR2 sequences are WNHNN and SYGVQD (reference sequence). Trimming took off 0 bases at V and 5 bases at J, with 11 bases between the two ends. Here the CDR3 reads CASSESRGNDEQYF. CDR3 nucleotides: TGCGCCAGCAGTGAGTCGAGGGGGAACGACGAGCAGTACTTC.

The J gene is TRBJ1-4, the V gene TRBV19; D uncertain. Between the trimmed V and J ends, which lost 3 bases and 0 bases, there was a span of 11 bases. Germline-derived CDR1 and CDR2 are LNHDA and SQIVND (reference sequence). The CDR3 loop spans 16 amino acids. The CDR3 coding sequence is TGTGCCAGTAGTATGGGAGAAGGAGCAACTAATGAAAAACTGTTTTTT. Its protein is CASSMGEGATNEKLFF.

CDR3 sequence (DNA): TGCGCCAGCAGCCAGAGGGGGACGAACACTGAAGCTTTCTTT. It specifies CASSQRGTNTEAFF. The J gene is TRBJ1-1, the V gene TRBV4-1, with D possibly matching TRBD1 (6 bases). V was trimmed by 3 bases and J by 1 base, leaving 9 bases between them. Looked up from germline, CDR1 is MGHRA and CDR2 is YSYEKL. The CDR3 has 14 amino acids.

This chain joins TRBV7-9 and TRBJ2-1, with 8 positions matching TRBD1. There are 16 residues in the CDR3. V shed 7 bases and J 8 bases; nucleotides not matched to a gene: 16. The germline V gene has CDR1 SEHNR and CDR2 FQNEAQ (reference sequence). The CDR3 sequence is CASKRTTGVNVYEQFF. In DNA form, the CDR3 reads TGTGCCAGCAAACGAACGACAGGGGTTAATGTCTATGAGCAGTTCTTC.

The chain links TRBV29-1 to TRBJ2-1, with D possibly TRBD1 on 5 matching bases. The germline CDR1 and CDR2 sequences are SQVTM and ANQGSEA. Trimming stripped 7 bases from V and 3 bases from J, with 13 bases between. The length of the CDR3 is 13 residues. The DNA of the CDR3 is TGCAGCGCATTTAGTCAGGGCTACAATGAGCAGTTCTTC. It encodes CSAFSQGYNEQFF.

By sample share, this clone is medium-sized (0.01 to 0.1%). The CDR3 loop is CASRRDSSGNTIYF. The CDR3 DNA sequence: TGTGCCAGTAGAAGAGACAGCTCTGGAAACACCATATATTTT. This chain uses TRBV6-6 with TRBJ1-3; perhaps TRBD1 as D (5 bases). Germline CDR1 MNHNY, CDR2 SVGAGI (reference sequence). The CDR3 extends over 14 amino acids. V gave up 9 bases and J gave up 0 bases, with 12 bases separating them.

In DNA form, the CDR3 reads TGTGCCAGCAGCTTGGGTGGGAGCTCCTACGAGCAGTACTTC. Translation gives CASSLGGSSYEQYF. The chain carries TRBV5-4 and TRBJ2-7, with D tentatively TRBD2 (5 bases). The CDR3 extends over 14 amino acids. Deletions cut 0 bases from V and 0 bases from J, with 7 bases between. Germline CDR1 is SGHNT and CDR2 is YYREEE (reference sequence).

This clone was seen a single time. The J gene is TRBJ2-3, the V gene TRBV7-9; D not certain. Trimming cost V 5 bases and J 5 bases, with 8 bases left between them. Germline CDR1 reads SEHNR; CDR2 reads FQNEAQ (reference sequence). The CDR3 contains 12 residues. The CDR3 spells CASSRSLDTQYF. Here the CDR3 DNA reads TGTGCCAGCAGCAGGAGCTTAGATACGCAGTATTTT.

V is TRBV28 and J is TRBJ1-1; 7 nucleotides agree with TRBD1. Germline CDR1 is MDHEN and CDR2 is SYDVKM. Losses at the gene ends were 5 bases for V and 1 base for J; bases not matched to a gene: 7. The CDR3 is made up of 15 amino acids. The CDR3 coding sequence is TGTGCCAGCAGTCCCCTCGACAGGGAGAACACTGAAGCTTTCTTT. Translated, it gives CASSPLDRENTEAFF.

J is TRBJ1-5 and V is TRBV4-1; unclear D gene. There are 14 residues in the CDR3. Germline V lookup: CDR1 MGHRA, CDR2 YSYEKL. The ends were cut back, 1 base at V and 7 bases at J, with 11 bases in the middle. CDR3 DNA sequence: TGCGCCAGCAGCCAAGGATTCGGTATCCAGCCCCAGCATTTT. Its translation is CASSQGFGIQPQHF.

V and J are TRBV28 and TRBJ1-5; D gene unclear. Trimming cost V 0 bases and J 0 bases, with 6 bases left between them. Germline CDR1 is MDHEN and CDR2 is SYDVKM. CDR3 length: 15 residues. CDR3 nucleotide sequence: TGTGCCAGCAGTTTATGGGCGGCTAGCAATCAGCCCCAGCATTTT. Its translation: CASSLWAASNQPQHF.

This rearrangement joins TRBV7-9 to TRBJ1-1, with D perhaps matching TRBD1 (5 bases). Germline V gene lookup returns CDR1 SEHNR and CDR2 FQNEAQ (reference sequence). V was trimmed by 3 bases and J by 0 bases, leaving 8 bases between them. This CDR3 contains 14 residues. The CDR3 protein is CASSFQGMNTEAFF. The CDR3 DNA reads as TGTGCCAGCAGCTTCCAGGGAATGAACACTGAAGCTTTCTTT.

V and J are TRBV14 and TRBJ2-1; D remains unclear. CDR3 length equals 13 residues. V lost 11 bases and J lost 2, with 13 bases in between. The germline CDR1 and CDR2 sequences are SGHDN and FVKESK. DNA of the CDR3: TGTGCCTCCCAGGAAGGCGCCTACAATGAGCAGTTCTTC. Protein: CASQEGAYNEQFF. Looking up the rest from reference TRBV14 and TRBJ2-1 gives the full variable domain: EAGVTQFPSHSVIEKGQTVTLRCDPISGHDNLYWYRRVMGKEIKFLLHFVKESKQDESGMPNNRFLAERTGGTYSTLKVQPAELEDSGVYFCASQEGAYNEQFFGPGTRLTVL.

V is TRBV28 and J is TRBJ1-6; 7 bases map to TRBD1. Germline V gene data show CDR1 as MDHEN and CDR2 as SYDVKM. V trimming: 8 bases; J trimming: 7 bases; junction bases outside the gene matches: 11. This CDR3 has 15 residues. The CDR3 DNA follows: TGTGCCAGCCAAAACCCCGGGACAGAGAATTCACCCCTCCACTTT. Translation gives CASQNPGTENSPLHF.